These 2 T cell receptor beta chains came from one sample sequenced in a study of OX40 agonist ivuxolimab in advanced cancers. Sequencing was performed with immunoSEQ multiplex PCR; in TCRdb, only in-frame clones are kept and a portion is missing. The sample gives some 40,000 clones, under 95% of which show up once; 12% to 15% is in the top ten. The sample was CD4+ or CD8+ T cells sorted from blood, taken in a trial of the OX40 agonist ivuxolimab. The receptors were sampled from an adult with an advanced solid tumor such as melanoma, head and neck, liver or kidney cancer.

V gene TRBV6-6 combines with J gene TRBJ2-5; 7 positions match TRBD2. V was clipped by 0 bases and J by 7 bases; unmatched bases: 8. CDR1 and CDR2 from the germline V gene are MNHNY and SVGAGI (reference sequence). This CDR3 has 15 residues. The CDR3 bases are TGTGCCAGCAGTTACTCGAGTTTTACGGGAGGGACCCAGTACTTC. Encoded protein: CASSYSSFTGGTQYF.

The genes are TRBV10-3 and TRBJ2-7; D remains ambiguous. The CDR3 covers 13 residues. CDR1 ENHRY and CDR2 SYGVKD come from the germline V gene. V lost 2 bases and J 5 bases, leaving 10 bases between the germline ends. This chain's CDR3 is CAISEPGRNEQYF. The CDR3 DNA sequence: TGTGCCATCAGTGAGCCCGGACGGAACGAGCAGTACTTC.